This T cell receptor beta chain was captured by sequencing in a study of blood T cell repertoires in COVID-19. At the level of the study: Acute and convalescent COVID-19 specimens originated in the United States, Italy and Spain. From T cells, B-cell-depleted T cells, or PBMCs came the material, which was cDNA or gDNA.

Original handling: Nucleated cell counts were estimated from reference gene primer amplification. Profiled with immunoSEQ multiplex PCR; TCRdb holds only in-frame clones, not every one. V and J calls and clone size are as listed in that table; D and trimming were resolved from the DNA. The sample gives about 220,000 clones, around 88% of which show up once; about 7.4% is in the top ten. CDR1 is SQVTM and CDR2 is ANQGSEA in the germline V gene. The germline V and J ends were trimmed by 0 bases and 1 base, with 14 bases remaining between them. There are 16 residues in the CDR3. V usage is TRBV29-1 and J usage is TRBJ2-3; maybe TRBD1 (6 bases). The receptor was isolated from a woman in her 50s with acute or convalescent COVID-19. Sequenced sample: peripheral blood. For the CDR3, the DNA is TGCAGCGTTGAAGATAAGCAACAGGGAGGCACAGATACGCAGTATTTT. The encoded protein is CSVEDKQQGGTDTQYF.